The 25 T cell receptor beta chains presented below share a single source sample, sequenced in a study of T cells in Graves' hyperthyroidism and ophthalmopathy. TCR beta CDR3 sequences were amplified from RNA transcripts. HTBI primers drove first-round RT-PCR of the TCR CDR3. TCRdb processed the multiplex PCR reads anew with MiXCR; each CDR3 protein has one entry. The repertoire holds fewer than 550,000 distinct CDR3 sequences, with about 15% as singletons. Sequencing was carried out using blood. These receptors were obtained from a woman between 18 and 30 years old with Graves' hyperthyroidism.

This clonotype came up many times. The chain employs TRBV6-1 and TRBJ1-3; D is uncertain. This CDR3 contains 18 residues. Trimming stripped 6 bases from V and 0 bases from J, with 21 bases between. The germline V gene has CDR1 MNHNS and CDR2 SASEGT. This CDR3 reads CASRTRPGGPLSGNTIYF. The CDR3 DNA follows: TGTGCCAGCAGAACTCGCCCAGGCGGGCCGCTCTCTGGAAACACCATATATTTT.

This clonotype was seen ten or more times. The chain couples TRBV11-3 to TRBJ2-3; tentatively, D is TRBD1 or TRBD2 (5 bases each). Trimming shortened V by 3 bases and J by 8 bases, and 9 bases separated the two germline ends. CDR3 size: 12 residues. Germline lookup yields CDR1 SGHNT and CDR2 YENEEA. CDR3 DNA: TGTGCCAGCAGCTTCGAGAGGGGTACGCAGTATTTT. Translation gives CASSFERGTQYF.

This clonotype was seen at least ten times. The chain has TRBV12-3 or TRBV12-4 and TRBJ2-7, with D perhaps TRBD1 or TRBD2 (6 bases each). Trimming cost V 7 bases and J 0 bases, with 13 bases left between them. There are 14 residues in the CDR3. CDR3 loop: CASNRGPVSYEQYF. The CDR3 nucleotides are TGTGCCAGCAACCGGGGGCCCGTCTCCTACGAGCAGTACTTC.

This clonotype was seen a single time. The genes are TRBV3-1 and TRBJ1-1; D is possibly TRBD1 (5 bases). The CDR3 spans 14 residues. Germline CDR1 reads LGHDT; CDR2 reads YNNKEL (reference sequence). V lost 4 bases to trimming and J lost 1 base, with 10 bases between them. The CDR3 DNA is TGTGCCAGCAGCCGCGGACACCCGAACACTGAAGCTTTCTTT. Translation gives CASSRGHPNTEAFF.

This clonotype was counted between two and nine times. V gene TRBV14 combines with J gene TRBJ1-1, with a tentative D call TRBD1 (5 bases). Between the trimmed V and J ends, which lost 4 bases and 4 bases, there was a span of 16 bases. The germline CDR1 and CDR2 sequences are SGHDN and FVKESK. This CDR3 has 15 amino acids. The CDR3 spells CASSPPGRLGTEAFF. DNA of the CDR3: TGTGCCAGCAGCCCACCGGGACGGTTGGGCACTGAAGCTTTCTTT.

In its sample, this clonotype was seen many times. The chain carries TRBV2 and TRBJ2-5; 12 bases agree with TRBD2. The CDR3 runs to 15 residues. V was pared by 10 bases and J by 1 base, with 7 bases of the junction left unmatched. Germline CDR1 SNHLY, CDR2 FYNNEI. The CDR3 spells CATKTSGSFQETQYF. The CDR3 DNA is TGTGCCACAAAGACTAGCGGGAGTTTCCAAGAGACCCAGTACTTC.

This clonotype was counted at least ten times. V gene TRBV12-3 or TRBV12-4 combines with J gene TRBJ1-2, with D possibly TRBD1 on 6 matching bases. This CDR3 region has 18 residues. Trimming shortened V by 2 bases and J by 4 bases, and 23 bases separated the two germline ends. This CDR3 is CASSLTKLRDTGSYGYTF. Here the CDR3 DNA reads TGTGCCAGCAGTTTAACTAAACTCCGGGACACCGGGAGCTATGGCTACACCTTC.

This clonotype was seen many times. The chain carries TRBV20-1 and TRBJ2-7; 12 bases fit TRBD1. Per the germline V gene, CDR1 is DFQATT and CDR2 is SNEGSKA (reference sequence). V was clipped by 4 bases and J by 3 bases; unmatched bases: 13. The CDR3 consists of 17 residues. DNA of the CDR3: TGCAGTGCTATCCGGGACAGGGGGCCCGGGGTCTTCTACGAGCAGTACTTC. Its protein is CSAIRDRGPGVFYEQYF.

This clonotype was detected many times. V and J are TRBV20-1 and TRBJ2-3; maybe TRBD2 (6 bases). V was clipped by 6 bases and J by 1 base, with 17 bases between them. CDR1 is DFQATT, CDR2 SNEGSKA, per germline (reference sequence). CDR3 length: 15 amino acids. CDR3 nucleotides: TGCAGTGCACCAACCAGGAGGGCTGGCACAGATACGCAGTATTTT. It codes for CSAPTRRAGTDTQYF.

This clonotype was counted at least ten times. The CDR3 region has the DNA TGTGCCTGGTCGTTTGGGTTGAACACTGAAGCTTTCTTT. Translated: CAWSFGLNTEAFF. The rearrangement joins TRBV30 to TRBJ1-1, with unresolved D. There are 13 residues in the CDR3. From germline, CDR1 is GTSNPN and CDR2 SVGIG (reference sequence). V was cut by 5 bases and J by 0 bases, with 10 bases left in between.

On this clonotype: A read error is possible here, since a much larger clone lies one base away. The V and J genes are TRBV5-6 and TRBJ1-1; D unclear. This CDR3 has 12 amino acids. Germline CDR1 reads SGHDT; CDR2 reads YYEEEE. CDR3 region: CTSSPESGEAFF. In DNA form, the CDR3 reads TGTACCAGCAGCCCAGAGAGTGGTGAAGCTTTCTTT.

This clonotype came up many times. In nucleotides, the CDR3 is TGTGCCAGCAGCTTAGCTGAGGGCGTGGAGACCCAGTACTTC. Its translation is CASSLAEGVETQYF. The rearrangement uses TRBV7-9 and TRBJ2-5; tentative D call: TRBD2 (5 bases). The CDR3 consists of 14 residues. Trimming removed 0 bases from V and 5 bases from J, with 10 bases in between. Germline CDR1 is SEHNR and CDR2 is FQNEAQ (reference sequence).

This clonotype is labeled as medium-sized. This rearrangement joins TRBV13 to TRBJ2-7; 7 nucleotides line up with TRBD2. The CDR3 has 14 residues. Germline values: CDR1 PRHDT, CDR2 FYEKMQ (reference sequence). J gave up 5 bases and V 4 bases, and 8 bases lay outside the gene matches. The CDR3 DNA follows: TGTGCCAGCAGCTCCCGGACTAGTACACACGAGCAGTACTTC. This sequence encodes CASSSRTSTHEQYF.

There are many counts of this clonotype. This rearrangement joins TRBV6-1 to TRBJ2-7, with 7 bases aligning to TRBD2. J was trimmed by 2 bases and V by 11 bases; bases with no gene match: 15. The CDR3 is made up of 15 amino acids. Germline V gene data show CDR1 as MNHNS and CDR2 as SASEGT. The CDR3 DNA sequence: TGTGCCTCAGGGAGGGCAGGTTTGGCGCCCTACGAGCAGTACTTC. This translates into CASGRAGLAPYEQYF.

There are many counts of this clonotype. The V gene is TRBV6-5, the J gene TRBJ2-1; D is perhaps TRBD1 (6 bases). CDR3 size: 14 residues. From germline, CDR1 is MNHEY and CDR2 SVGAGI. V was shortened by 2 bases and J by 7 bases, with 12 bases between the two germline ends. CDR3 sequence (DNA): TGTGCCAGCAGTTACGGGGGCGCTGGGAATGAGCAGTTCTTC. This gives the protein CASSYGGAGNEQFF.

This chain connects TRBV9 to TRBJ2-1, with TRBD2 matching over 8 bases. The CDR3 spans 17 residues. V lost 2 bases, J lost 5 bases, and 12 bases stayed unmatched. Per the germline V gene, CDR1 is SGDLS and CDR2 is YYNGEE. The CDR3 region has the DNA TGTGCCAGCAGCGTCCCCACTCGTAGCGGGACCGACAATGAGCAGTTCTTC. It translates to CASSVPTRSGTDNEQFF.

This clonotype was detected many times. The chain has TRBV7-8 and TRBJ1-2; D uncertain. V was clipped by 8 bases and J by 1 base, with 11 bases between them. Germline CDR1 reads SGHVS; CDR2 reads FQNEAQ. This CDR3 is 13 amino acids long. The CDR3 loop is CASATRVNYGYTF. The DNA for the CDR3 is TGTGCCAGCGCGACAAGGGTTAACTATGGCTACACCTTC.

This clonotype was counted between two and nine times. The chain employs TRBV14 and TRBJ1-2; D may be TRBD1 (5 bases). The CDR3 spans 17 residues. Germline V lookup: CDR1 SGHDN, CDR2 FVKESK. V lost 4 bases, J lost 5 bases, and 23 bases lay in between. The CDR3: CASSPRHRQTQVYGYTF. The CDR3 region has the DNA TGTGCCAGCAGCCCGCGCCACCGACAGACGCAAGTATATGGCTACACCTTC. Variable domain in full (rest from reference TRBV14 and TRBJ1-2): EAGVTQFPSHSVIEKGQTVTLRCDPISGHDNLYWYRRVMGKEIKFLLHFVKESKQDESGMPNNRFLAERTGGTYSTLKVQPAELEDSGVYFCASSPRHRQTQVYGYTFGSGTRLTVV.

This clonotype was recorded many times. This rearrangement joins TRBV30 to TRBJ1-5; TRBD1 is a possible D gene (6 bases). The length of the CDR3 is 16 residues. The germline gives CDR1 GTSNPN, CDR2 SVGIG (reference sequence). Trimming took 3 bases from V and 0 from J, leaving 15 bases between them. The DNA for the CDR3 is TGTGCCTGGAGCAGGGTAGGGGGGTATAGCAATCAGCCCCAGCATTTT. It is translated as CAWSRVGGYSNQPQHF.

J is TRBJ2-1 and V is TRBV6-1; 10 bases fit TRBD2. Germline V gives CDR1 MNHNS, CDR2 SASEGT. J was trimmed by 0 bases and V by 4 bases; bases with no gene match: 6. The CDR3 totals 17 residues. This chain's CDR3 is CASSVLSGGSSYNEQFF. In DNA form, the CDR3 reads TGTGCCAGCAGTGTACTTAGCGGGGGGAGCTCCTACAATGAGCAGTTCTTC.

This clonotype was observed at least ten times. This rearrangement joins TRBV5-4 to TRBJ1-1, with 7 bases lining up with TRBD1. The CDR3 length is 15 residues. Germline trimming cut 5 bases from V and 4 bases from J; bases unmatched to any gene: 11. Germline loops: CDR1 SGHNT, CDR2 YYREEE (reference sequence). CDR3 in amino acids: CASRRQAQGGTEAFF. CDR3 in DNA: TGTGCCAGCAGACGCCAAGCTCAGGGGGGCACTGAAGCTTTCTTT.

This clonotype was detected many times. V is TRBV7-3 and J is TRBJ2-5; 7 bases match TRBD2. V lost 2 bases, J lost 3 bases, and 3 bases stayed unmatched. CDR1 is SGHTA, CDR2 FQGTGA, per germline. CDR3 length: 14 residues. The CDR3 nucleotides read TGTGCCAGCAGCTTAGGGAGGGCAGAAGAGACCCAGTACTTC. Its protein product is CASSLGRAEETQYF.

With respect to this clonotype: A much larger clone is a single base away; this may be a read error. The chain carries TRBV29-1 and TRBJ2-1, with 10 bases lining up with TRBD2. The CDR3 sequence is 14 residues long. J lost 10 bases, V lost 1 base, and 7 bases had no gene match. The germline V gene has CDR1 SQVTM and CDR2 ANQGSEA. CDR3: CSVEGASGSNEQFF. The CDR3 DNA reads as TGCAGCGTTGAAGGGGCTAGCGGGAGCAACGAGCAGTTCTTC.

This clonotype was seen ten or more times. This rearrangement joins TRBV7-2 to TRBJ1-2, with D hard to call. This CDR3 has 13 amino acids. Germline loops: CDR1 SGHTA, CDR2 FQGNSA. The V end was cut by 3 bases, the J end by 3 bases, with 8 bases between. CDR3: CASSFSGYYGYTF. The CDR3, as DNA: TGTGCCAGCAGCTTTAGCGGTTACTATGGCTACACCTTC.

This clonotype was detected ten times or more. The rearrangement joins TRBV20-1 to TRBJ2-7; tentative D call: TRBD2 (5 bases). V lost 2 bases, J lost 0 bases, and 20 bases lay in between. From germline, CDR1 is DFQATT and CDR2 SNEGSKA (reference sequence). This CDR3 spans 17 amino acids. In nucleotides, the CDR3 is TGCAGTGCTAGAATGGCCAAGCAGCGGCTAAGCTCCTACGAGCAGTACTTC. Residues: CSARMAKQRLSSYEQYF.